This T cell receptor beta chain was found in a study of blood T cell repertoires in COVID-19. V was clipped by 5 bases and J by 9 bases; unmatched bases: 4. CDR3 size: 14 residues. The germline gives CDR1 MNHEY, CDR2 SVGAGI. Using immunoSEQ multiplex PCR, the repertoire was profiled, and TCRdb retains in-frame clones only, with some absent. The sample lists some 150,000 clones; about 85% were seen once. The clonotype comes from a woman aged 70 to 79 with acute or convalescent COVID-19. The J gene is TRBJ1-6, the V gene TRBV6-5; 10 bases fit TRBD1. The specimen was peripheral blood. The CDR3 DNA is TGTGCCAGCAGTCAGGACAGGGGGTTTTCACCCCTCCACTTT. Translating gives CASSQDRGFSPLHF.